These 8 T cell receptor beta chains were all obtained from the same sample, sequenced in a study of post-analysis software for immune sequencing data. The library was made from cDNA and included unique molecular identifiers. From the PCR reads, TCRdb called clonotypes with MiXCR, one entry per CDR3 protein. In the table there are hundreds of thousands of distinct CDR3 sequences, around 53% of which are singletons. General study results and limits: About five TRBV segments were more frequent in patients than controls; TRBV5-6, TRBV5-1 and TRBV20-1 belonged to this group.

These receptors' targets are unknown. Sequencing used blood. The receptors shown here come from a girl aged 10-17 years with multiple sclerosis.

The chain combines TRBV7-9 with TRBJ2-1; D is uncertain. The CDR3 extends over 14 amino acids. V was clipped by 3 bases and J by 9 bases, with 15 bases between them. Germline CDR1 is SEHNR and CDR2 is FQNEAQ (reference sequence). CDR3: CASSFRLGRIEQFF. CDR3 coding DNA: TGTGCCAGCAGCTTTCGTCTCGGGCGGATTGAGCAGTTCTTC.

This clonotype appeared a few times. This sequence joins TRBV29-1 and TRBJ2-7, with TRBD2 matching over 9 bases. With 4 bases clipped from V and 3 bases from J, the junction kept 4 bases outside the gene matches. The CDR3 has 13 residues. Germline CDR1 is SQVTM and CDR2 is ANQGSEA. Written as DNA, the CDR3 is TGCAGCGTTGGTAGCGGGAGAAACTACGAGCAGTACTTC. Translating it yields CSVGSGRNYEQYF.

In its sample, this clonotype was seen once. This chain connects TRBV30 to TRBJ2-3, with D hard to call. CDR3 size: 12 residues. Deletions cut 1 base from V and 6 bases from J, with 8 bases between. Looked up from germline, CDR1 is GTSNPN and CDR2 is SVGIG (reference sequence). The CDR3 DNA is TGTGCCTGGAGTGGGTTTCCGGATACGCAGTATTTT. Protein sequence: CAWSGFPDTQYF.

CDR3 sequence (DNA): TGCAGTGCGGGGGGACAGGACTACGAGCAGTACTTC. This encodes CSAGGQDYEQYF. V usage is TRBV20-1 and J usage is TRBJ2-7; TRBD1 matches at 8 bases. J was trimmed by 3 bases and V by 6 bases; bases with no gene match: 4. Germline CDR1 reads DFQATT; CDR2 reads SNEGSKA (reference sequence). The CDR3 has 12 amino acids.

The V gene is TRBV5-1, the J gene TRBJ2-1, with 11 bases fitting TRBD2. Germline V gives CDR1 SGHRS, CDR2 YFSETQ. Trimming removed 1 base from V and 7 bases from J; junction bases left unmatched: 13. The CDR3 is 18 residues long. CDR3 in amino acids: CASSLRSLAGGPSNEQFF. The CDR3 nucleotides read TGCGCCAGCAGCTTGCGATCCTTAGCGGGAGGGCCCTCGAATGAGCAGTTCTTC.

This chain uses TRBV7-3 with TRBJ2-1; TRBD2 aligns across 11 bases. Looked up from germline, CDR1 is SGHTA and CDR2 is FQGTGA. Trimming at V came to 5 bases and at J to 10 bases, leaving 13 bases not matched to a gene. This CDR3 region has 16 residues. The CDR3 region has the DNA TGTGCCAGCAGCCCGATAGCGGGAGGGCTCCTGAGGGAGCAGTTCTTC. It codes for CASSPIAGGLLREQFF.

Here the CDR3 reads CASSGTGDFSYNEQFF. The DNA of the CDR3 is TGTGCCAGCAGTGGGACAGGGGACTTCTCCTACAATGAGCAGTTCTTC. The chain recombines TRBV2 with TRBJ2-1, with 9 bases fitting TRBD1. The CDR3 is made up of 16 amino acids. Germline CDR1 and CDR2: SNHLY and FYNNEI. V shed 4 bases and J 0 bases; nucleotides not matched to a gene: 4.

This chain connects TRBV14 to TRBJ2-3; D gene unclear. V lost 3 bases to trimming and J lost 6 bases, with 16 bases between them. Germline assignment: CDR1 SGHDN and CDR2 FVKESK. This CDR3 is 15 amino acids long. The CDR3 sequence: CASSQSEWRSDTQYF. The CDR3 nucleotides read TGTGCCAGCAGCCAGAGCGAATGGCGATCGGATACGCAGTATTTT.